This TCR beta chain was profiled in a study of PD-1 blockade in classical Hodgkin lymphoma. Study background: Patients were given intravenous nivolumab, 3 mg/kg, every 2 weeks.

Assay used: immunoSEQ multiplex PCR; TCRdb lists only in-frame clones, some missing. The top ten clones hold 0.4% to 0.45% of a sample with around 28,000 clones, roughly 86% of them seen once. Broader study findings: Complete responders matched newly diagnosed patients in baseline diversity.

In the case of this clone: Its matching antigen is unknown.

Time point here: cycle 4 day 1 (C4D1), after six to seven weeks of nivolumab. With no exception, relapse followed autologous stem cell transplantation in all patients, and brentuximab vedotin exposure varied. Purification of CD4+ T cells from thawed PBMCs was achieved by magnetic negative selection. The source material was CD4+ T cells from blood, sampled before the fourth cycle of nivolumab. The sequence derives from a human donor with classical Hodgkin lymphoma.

The CDR3 DNA reads TGTGCCAGCAGCTTGGTTTCCGGGACAGATACGCAGTATTTT. It codes for CASSLVSGTDTQYF. The chain employs TRBV5-6 and TRBJ2-3; no reliable D call. The CDR3 has 14 amino acids. Germline CDR1 SGHDT, CDR2 YYEEEE. V dropped 0 bases and J dropped 3 bases, with 8 bases sitting between them.